A single T cell receptor beta chain is shown here with its context. The target antigen is unknown. The study drew all its donors from Caucasian adults living in Nashville, Tennessee. These data come from a study of shared clonotypes between healthy human individuals. Study summary: Every donor yielded three CD4 naive, three CD4 memory, two CD8 naive and one CD8 memory plate.

Findings and limits, study-wide: Roughly 5% of naive CD4 clonotypes were common to a few donors.

CDR3 length: 17 amino acids. V lost 2 bases and J lost 4; bases outside the gene matches: 6. Germline CDR1 LGHNA, CDR2 YNFKEQ. Tens of thousands of T cell genomes, or roughly 200 ng DNA, went into the sorted-subset replicate PCRs. The assay was immunoSEQ multiplex PCR, and TCRdb's table has in-frame clones only and misses some. The sample has over a million clones; 97% to 99% are singletons. Sequenced: naive CD4+ T cells sorted from blood. Subset of the sample: CD45RA+ positively selected. The TCR comes from a man aged 30 to 45 in good health. V and J are TRBV4-2 and TRBJ2-1; 12 bases fit TRBD2. The CDR3 spells CASSQRLAGDAYNEQFF. CDR3 DNA: TGTGCCAGCAGCCAAAGACTAGCGGGAGACGCATACAATGAGCAGTTCTTC.